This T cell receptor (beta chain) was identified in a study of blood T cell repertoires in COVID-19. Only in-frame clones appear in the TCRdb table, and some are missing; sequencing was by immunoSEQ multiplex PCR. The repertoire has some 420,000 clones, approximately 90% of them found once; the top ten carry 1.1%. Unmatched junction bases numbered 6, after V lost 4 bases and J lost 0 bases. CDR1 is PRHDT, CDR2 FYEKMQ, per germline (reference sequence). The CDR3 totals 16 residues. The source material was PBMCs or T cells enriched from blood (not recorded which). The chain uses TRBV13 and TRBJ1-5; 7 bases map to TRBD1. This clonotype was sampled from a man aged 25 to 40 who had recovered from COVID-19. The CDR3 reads CASSSGGGYSNQPQHF. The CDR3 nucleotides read TGTGCCAGCAGCTCAGGGGGGGGATATAGCAATCAGCCCCAGCATTTT.